This T cell receptor delta chain was captured in a study of gamma-delta T cells after stem cell transplantation. The germline CDR1 and CDR2 sequences are GEAIGNYY and EKD. The CDR3 is made up of 18 amino acids. Worth noting for this clone: TCRdb's protein for this DNA is that of a much larger clone and differs from the translation at residue 17, likely a read error; the protein shown is the DNA translation.

TCRdb fed the RT-PCR reads into CATT to redo clone calling. Of about 3,000 delta-chain clones detected, roughly 2.8% appear once; the ten largest clones hold roughly a fifth. This clonotype originated in a human donor. It is not recorded whose cells these are; they may come from a transplant donor. Material: gamma-delta T cells. The V call is TRDV2, the J call TRDJ1; 11 nucleotides agree with TRDD3. CDR3 protein: CACDSVLGDKWKTDKLTF. The CDR3 DNA is TGTGCCTGTGACTCCGTACTGGGGGATAAATGGAAAACCGATAAACTCACCTTT.